This TCR beta chain was sequenced in a study of T-cell reconstitution after alpha-beta-depleted transplantation in children. Molecular barcoding with unique molecular identifiers was used for the TCRbeta library. From the PCR reads, TCRdb called clonotypes with MiXCR, one entry per CDR3 protein. Counted here are roughly 180,000 distinct CDR3 sequences, more than 12% occurring once; the ten biggest clones make up roughly an eighth. This clonotype has a count of ten or more. The V and J ends lost 2 bases and 2 bases respectively, with 1 base between them. CDR1 is KGHDR, CDR2 SFDVKD, per germline. This CDR3 comprises 12 residues.

The chain is built from TRBV24-1 and TRBJ2-3; D gene ambiguous. This sequence originates from a human donor who donated a stem cell graft to a child with acute lymphoblastic leukemia. Here the sequenced sample was PBMCs from the stem cell graft donor, taken from the stem cell graft. The CDR3 loop reads CATSDYTDTQYF. The CDR3 DNA reads TGTGCCACCAGTGATTACACAGATACGCAGTATTTT.